The present T cell receptor beta chain was sequenced within a study of T cells after yellow fever vaccination. This clonotype has just a few counts. A read error may produce the germline difference seen at one junction end. Looked up from germline, CDR1 is SGHNT and CDR2 is YYREEE (reference sequence). The CDR3 has 13 residues. TCRdb re-derived calls from the 5' RACE reads in MiXCR, one entry per CDR3 protein. This sample carries a few hundred thousand distinct CDR3 sequences, 3% to 4.5% of them seen once, and the ten largest clones take 20% to 30%. The TCR comes from a man aged 18-30 years who received the YFV17D yellow fever vaccine. The chain employs TRBV5-4 and TRBJ2-3; D gene ambiguous. Material: PBMCs, obtained on the day of the yellow fever booster vaccination. The CDR3 sequence is CASSLEGYPVAFF. Here the CDR3 DNA reads TGTGCCAGCAGCTTGGAAGGTTACCCGGTAGCCTTTTTT.